This entry concerns a single T cell receptor beta chain. This sample is drawn from a study of blood T cells in healthy people across ages. Germline CDR1 and CDR2: SEHNR and FQNEAQ (reference sequence). The CDR3 totals 14 residues. Trimming took 4 bases from V and 2 from J, leaving 12 bases between them. It was with a sample-barcoded 5' primer and a J-beta primer mix that a second PCR of roughly 7 to 12 cycles was run. TCRdb re-called the 5' RACE reads through MiXCR, storing one row per CDR3 protein. This sample has under 2,000,000 distinct CDR3 sequences, with 49% found just once. The chain has TRBV7-9 and TRBJ2-7; weak D call: TRBD1 (5 bases). The specimen sequenced was blood. The sequence was collected from a woman between 40 and 55 years old in good health. CDR3 sequence (DNA): TGTGCCAGCAGCTCGACAGTTACTCCCTACGAGCAGTACTTC. Translation gives CASSSTVTPYEQYF.